This T cell receptor beta chain stems from a study of blood T cell repertoires in COVID-19 (dated by TCRdb to about 2020). Background on the whole study: Samples covering the acute and convalescent phases of COVID-19 were provided by collaborators in the United States, Italy and Spain. The material from the prospective study consisted of cDNA or gDNA derived from T cells, B-cell-depleted T cells, or PBMCs. Subjects who had been exposed to COVID-19, were actively infected with it, or had recovered from it provided the deeply sampled blood TCRbeta repertoires that made up the dataset. The repertoires were made available in a free public database intended to serve as a resource for research on the immune response to SARS-CoV-2. Samples came from the ongoing ImmuneRACE study (first 160 participants) plus 1,254 subjects from 6 global collaborators. Nearly every sample came with metadata listing a de-identified subject ID, COVID-19 status, age in years and sex. Where HLA class I and class II types were available, the types were taken from metadata supplied by the sample provider, not from assay-based typing.

What the authors observed across the whole study: How much clinical and demographic metadata was included differed by source and by participant, and the metadata was provided uncurated.

TCRbeta CDR3 regions were amplified from genomic DNA by means of the immunoSEQ Assay, a bias-controlled multiplex PCR. In the original analysis: Nucleated cell counts per sample were estimated from amplification of reference gene primers within the assay. To quantify the absolute abundance of each unique TCRbeta CDR3 rearrangement, sequence reads were collapsed and filtered. For each sample, productive Simpson clonality was calculated by taking the square root of Simpson's diversity index across productive rearrangements. TCRdb obtained this table from immuneACCESS and retained in-frame rearrangements with V and J assigned. These tables miss some clones; where compared with another copy, unresolved V genes account for less than half of the shortfall, and the remainder is unexplained. The V and J calls and clone size are taken from that table; D and trimming were inferred from the DNA. The sample table shows about 400,000 clones, and about nine tenths are seen once. The top ten constitute 1.5% to 2% of the sample.

In the prospective study, participants were about 18 to 100 years old, resided in 20 to 30 geographic areas of the United States, and were enrolled through a virtual design. To assign participants to cohorts, the prospective study relied on clinical history that participants themselves reported in a screening survey and a study questionnaire. For ImmuneRACE Cohort 3, a participant was defined as recovered based on two consecutive negative NP/OP PCR tests, clearance by a healthcare professional, or resolution of symptoms. In the prospective study, whole blood, serum and a nasopharyngeal or oropharyngeal swab were collected from each participant by mobile phlebotomists. Participants in the prospective study had the option to provide additional blood draws and questionnaires over an approximately 2-month period. Before DNA extraction, blood samples from the prospective study were shipped at room temperature or frozen.

The germline V gene (reference sequence) specifies WNHNN as CDR1 and SYGVQD as CDR2. V ends up 5 bases short and J 9 bases short, with an unmatched junction base count of 3. The CDR3 contains 13 residues, cysteine and phenylalanine counted. Of the read, only the CDR3 DNA is kept; its 39 bases are in frame from base 1. Remarks on this clone: No antigen is known for it. Per-base qualities were not stored, and no clone one base away is much larger.

The sequenced material came from PBMCs or T cells enriched from blood (not recorded which). The V and J genes are TRBV10-1 and TRBJ2-1; 11 junctional bases match TRBD1. The receptor's source is a woman in her thirties who had recovered from COVID-19. The sequenced DNA is TGCGCCAGCAGTCCGGGACAGGGGGGTGAGCAGTTCTTC. Its protein is CASSPGQGGEQFF.